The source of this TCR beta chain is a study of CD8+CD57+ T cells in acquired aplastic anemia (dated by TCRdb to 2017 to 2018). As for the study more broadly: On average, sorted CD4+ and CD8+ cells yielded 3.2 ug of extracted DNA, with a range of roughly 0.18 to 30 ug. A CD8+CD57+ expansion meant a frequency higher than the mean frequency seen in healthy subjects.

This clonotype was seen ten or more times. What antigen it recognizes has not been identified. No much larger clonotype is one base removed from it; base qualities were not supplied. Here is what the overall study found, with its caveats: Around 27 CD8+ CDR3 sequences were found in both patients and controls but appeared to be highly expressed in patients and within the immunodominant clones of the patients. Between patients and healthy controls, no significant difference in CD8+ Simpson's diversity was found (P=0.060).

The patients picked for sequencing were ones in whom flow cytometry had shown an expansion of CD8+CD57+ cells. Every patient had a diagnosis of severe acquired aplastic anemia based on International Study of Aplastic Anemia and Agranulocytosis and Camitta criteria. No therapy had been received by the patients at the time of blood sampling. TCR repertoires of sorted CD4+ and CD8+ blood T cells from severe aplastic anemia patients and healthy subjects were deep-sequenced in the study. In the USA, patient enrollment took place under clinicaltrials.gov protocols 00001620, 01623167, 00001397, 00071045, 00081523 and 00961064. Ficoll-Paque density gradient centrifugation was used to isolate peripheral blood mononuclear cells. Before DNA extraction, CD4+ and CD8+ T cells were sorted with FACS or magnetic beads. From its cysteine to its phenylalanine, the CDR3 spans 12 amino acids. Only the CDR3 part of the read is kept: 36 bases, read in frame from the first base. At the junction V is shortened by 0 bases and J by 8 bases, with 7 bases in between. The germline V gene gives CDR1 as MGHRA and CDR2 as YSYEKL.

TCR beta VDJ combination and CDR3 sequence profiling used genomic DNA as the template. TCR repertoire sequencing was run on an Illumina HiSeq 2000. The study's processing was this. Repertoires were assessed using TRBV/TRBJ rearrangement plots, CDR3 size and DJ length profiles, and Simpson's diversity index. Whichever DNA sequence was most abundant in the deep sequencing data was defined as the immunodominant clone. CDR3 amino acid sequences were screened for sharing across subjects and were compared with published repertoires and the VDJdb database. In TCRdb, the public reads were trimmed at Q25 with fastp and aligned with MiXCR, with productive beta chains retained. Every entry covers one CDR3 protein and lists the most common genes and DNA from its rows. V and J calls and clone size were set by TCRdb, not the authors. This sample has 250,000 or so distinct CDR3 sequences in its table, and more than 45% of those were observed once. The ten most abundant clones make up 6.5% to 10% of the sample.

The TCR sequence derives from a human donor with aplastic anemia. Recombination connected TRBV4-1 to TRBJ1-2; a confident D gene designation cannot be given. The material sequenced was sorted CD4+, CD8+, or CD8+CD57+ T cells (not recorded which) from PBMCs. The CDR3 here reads CASSQDLGGYTF. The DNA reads TGCGCCAGCAGCCAAGATCTGGGAGGCTACACCTTC.